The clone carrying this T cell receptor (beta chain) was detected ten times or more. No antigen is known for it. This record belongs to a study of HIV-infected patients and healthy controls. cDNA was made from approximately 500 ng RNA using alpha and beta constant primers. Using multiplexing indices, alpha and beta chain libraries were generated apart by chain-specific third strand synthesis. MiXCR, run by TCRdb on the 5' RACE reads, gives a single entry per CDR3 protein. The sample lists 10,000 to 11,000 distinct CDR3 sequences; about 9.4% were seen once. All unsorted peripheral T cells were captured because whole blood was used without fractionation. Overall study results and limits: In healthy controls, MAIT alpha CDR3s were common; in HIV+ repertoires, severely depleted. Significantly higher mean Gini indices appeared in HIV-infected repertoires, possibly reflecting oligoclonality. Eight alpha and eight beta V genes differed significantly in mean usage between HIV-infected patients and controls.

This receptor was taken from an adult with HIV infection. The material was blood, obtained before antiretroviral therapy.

CDR3 sequence: CASSLRGSRMTMNTEAFF. The CDR3 coding sequence is TGCGCCAGCAGCTTGCGGGGTAGTCGTATGACAATGAACACTGAAGCTTTCTTT. The chain has TRBV5-1 and TRBJ1-1, with no clear D. Trimming took off 1 base at V and 0 bases at J, with 19 bases between the two ends. In germline, CDR1 is SGHRS, CDR2 YFSETQ. The CDR3 has 18 amino acids.